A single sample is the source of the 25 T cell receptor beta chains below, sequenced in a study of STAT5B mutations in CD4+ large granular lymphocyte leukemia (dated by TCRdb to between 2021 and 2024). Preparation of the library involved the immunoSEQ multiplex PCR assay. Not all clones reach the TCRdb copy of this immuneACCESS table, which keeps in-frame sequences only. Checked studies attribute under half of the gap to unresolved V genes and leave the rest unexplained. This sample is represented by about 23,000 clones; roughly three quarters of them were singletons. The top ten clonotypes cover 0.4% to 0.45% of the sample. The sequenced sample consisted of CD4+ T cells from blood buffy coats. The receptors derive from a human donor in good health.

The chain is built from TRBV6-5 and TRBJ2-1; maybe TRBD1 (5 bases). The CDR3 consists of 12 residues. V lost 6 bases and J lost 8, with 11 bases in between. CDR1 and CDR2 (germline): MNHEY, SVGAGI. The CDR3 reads CASRGPRDEQFF. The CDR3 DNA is TGTGCCAGCAGGGGGCCTAGGGATGAGCAGTTCTTC.

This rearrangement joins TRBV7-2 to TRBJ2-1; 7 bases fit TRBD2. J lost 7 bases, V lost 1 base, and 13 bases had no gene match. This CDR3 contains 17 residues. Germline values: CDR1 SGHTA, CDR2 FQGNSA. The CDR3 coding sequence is TGTGCCAGCAGCTTAGTGGGGGGAGGGCTAGCGGTAAATGAGCAGTTCTTC. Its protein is CASSLVGGGLAVNEQFF.

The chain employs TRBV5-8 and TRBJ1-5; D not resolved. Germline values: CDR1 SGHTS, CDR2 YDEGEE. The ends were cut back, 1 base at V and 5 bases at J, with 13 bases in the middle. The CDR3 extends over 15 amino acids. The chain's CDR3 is CASSLSSLGYQPQHF. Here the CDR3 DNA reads TGTGCCAGCAGCTTGTCTTCGTTGGGGTATCAGCCCCAGCATTTT.

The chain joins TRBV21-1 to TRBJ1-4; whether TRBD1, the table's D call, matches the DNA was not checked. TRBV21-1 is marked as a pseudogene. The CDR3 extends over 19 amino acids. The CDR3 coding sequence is TGTGCCAGCAGCAAAGTTCTGGGGCAGGGGACCTCAACTAATGAAAAACTGTTTTTT. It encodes CASSKVLGQGTSTNEKLFF.

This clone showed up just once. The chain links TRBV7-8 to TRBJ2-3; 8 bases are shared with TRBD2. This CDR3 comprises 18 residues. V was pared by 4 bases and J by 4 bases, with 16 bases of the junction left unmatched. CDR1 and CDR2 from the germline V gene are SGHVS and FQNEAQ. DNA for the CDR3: TGTGCCAGCAGCTCGCCTCCGGGGGGGCGGGAGCCGGCAGATACGCAGTATTTT. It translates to CASSSPPGGREPADTQYF.

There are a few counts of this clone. DNA for the CDR3: TGTGCCAGTAGTGCCTGGAACTATGGCTACACCTTC. The encoded protein is CASSAWNYGYTF. The chain is built from TRBV19 and TRBJ1-2; D remains unclear. Germline V gives CDR1 LNHDA, CDR2 SQIVND (reference sequence). Trimming removed 5 bases at V and 2 bases at J, with 6 bases between. CDR3 size: 12 residues.

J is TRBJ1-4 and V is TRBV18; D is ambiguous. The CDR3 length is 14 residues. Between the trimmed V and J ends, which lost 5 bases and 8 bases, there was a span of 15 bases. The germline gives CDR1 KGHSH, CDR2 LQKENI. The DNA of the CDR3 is TGTGCCAGCTCAGAAACAAACACTCAAGAAAAACTGTTTTTT. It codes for CASSETNTQEKLFF.

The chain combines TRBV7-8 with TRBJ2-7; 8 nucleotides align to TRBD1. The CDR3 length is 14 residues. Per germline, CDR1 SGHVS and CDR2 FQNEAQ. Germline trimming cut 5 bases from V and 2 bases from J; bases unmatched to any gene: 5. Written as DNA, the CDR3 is TGTGCCAGCAGCGTACAGGGGGTTCCCTACGAGCAGTACTTC. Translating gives CASSVQGVPYEQYF.

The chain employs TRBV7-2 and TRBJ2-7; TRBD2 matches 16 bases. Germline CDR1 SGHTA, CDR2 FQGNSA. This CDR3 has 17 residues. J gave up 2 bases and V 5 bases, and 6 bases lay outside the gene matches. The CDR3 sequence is CASSPGLAGGLPYEQYF. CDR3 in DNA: TGTGCCAGCAGCCCGGGACTAGCGGGAGGGCTCCCCTACGAGCAGTACTTC. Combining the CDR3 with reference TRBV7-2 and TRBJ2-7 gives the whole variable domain GAGVSQSPSNKVTEKGKDVELRCDPISGHTALYWYRQSLGQGLEFLIYFQGNSAPDKSGLPSDRFSAERTGGSVSTLTIQRTQQEDSAVYLCASSPGLAGGLPYEQYFGPGTRLTVT.

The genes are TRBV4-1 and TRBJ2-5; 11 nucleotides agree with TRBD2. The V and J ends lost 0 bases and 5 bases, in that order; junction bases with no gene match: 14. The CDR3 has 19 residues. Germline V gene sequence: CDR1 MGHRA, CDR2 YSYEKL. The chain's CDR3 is CASSQDPLAGGTGDETQYF. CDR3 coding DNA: TGCGCCAGCAGCCAAGATCCTCTAGCGGGAGGAACTGGTGATGAGACCCAGTACTTC.

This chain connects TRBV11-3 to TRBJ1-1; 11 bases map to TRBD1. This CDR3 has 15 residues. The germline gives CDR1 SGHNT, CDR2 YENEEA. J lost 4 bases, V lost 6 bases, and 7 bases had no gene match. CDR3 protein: CASSWFGTGGTEAFF. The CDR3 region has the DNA TGTGCCAGCAGTTGGTTTGGGACAGGGGGCACTGAAGCTTTCTTT.

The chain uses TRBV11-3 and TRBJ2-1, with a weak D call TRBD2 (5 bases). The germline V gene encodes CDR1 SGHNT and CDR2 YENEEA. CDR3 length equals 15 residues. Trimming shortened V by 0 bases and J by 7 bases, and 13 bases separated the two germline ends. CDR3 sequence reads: CASSLDSGRGNEQFF. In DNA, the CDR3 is TGTGCCAGCAGCTTAGACAGCGGTCGTGGGAATGAGCAGTTCTTC.

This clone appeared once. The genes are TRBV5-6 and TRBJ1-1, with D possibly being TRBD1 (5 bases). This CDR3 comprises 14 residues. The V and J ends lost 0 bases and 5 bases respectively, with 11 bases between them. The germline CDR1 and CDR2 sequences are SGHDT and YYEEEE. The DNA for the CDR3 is TGTGCCAGCAGCTTGGGGGGCCCGGGGACTGAAGCTTTCTTT. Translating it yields CASSLGGPGTEAFF. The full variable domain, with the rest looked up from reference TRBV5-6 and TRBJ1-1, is DAGVTQSPTHLIKTRGQQVTLRCSPKSGHDTVSWYQQALGQGPQFIFQYYEEEERQRGNFPDRFSGHQFPNYSSELNVNALLLGDSALYLCASSLGGPGTEAFFGQGTRLTVV.

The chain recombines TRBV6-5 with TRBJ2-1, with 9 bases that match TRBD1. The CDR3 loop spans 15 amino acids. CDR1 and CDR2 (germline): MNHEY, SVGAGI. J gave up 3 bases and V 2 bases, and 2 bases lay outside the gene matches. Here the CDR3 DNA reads TGTGCCAGCAGTTACCGGACAGGGGTCTACAATGAGCAGTTCTTC. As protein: CASSYRTGVYNEQFF.

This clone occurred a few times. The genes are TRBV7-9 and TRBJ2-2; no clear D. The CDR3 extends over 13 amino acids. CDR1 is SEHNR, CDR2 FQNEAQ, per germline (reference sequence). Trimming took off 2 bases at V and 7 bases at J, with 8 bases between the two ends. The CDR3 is CASSLSFGGELFF. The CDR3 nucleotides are TGTGCCAGCAGCTTAAGTTTTGGCGGGGAGCTGTTTTTT.

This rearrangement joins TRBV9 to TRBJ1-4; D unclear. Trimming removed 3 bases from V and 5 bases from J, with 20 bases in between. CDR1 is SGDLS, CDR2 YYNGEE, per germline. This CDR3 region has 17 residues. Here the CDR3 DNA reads TGTGCCAGCAGCGGAGAAGTGTTTTCGGACTTAAATGAAAAACTGTTTTTT. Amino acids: CASSGEVFSDLNEKLFF.

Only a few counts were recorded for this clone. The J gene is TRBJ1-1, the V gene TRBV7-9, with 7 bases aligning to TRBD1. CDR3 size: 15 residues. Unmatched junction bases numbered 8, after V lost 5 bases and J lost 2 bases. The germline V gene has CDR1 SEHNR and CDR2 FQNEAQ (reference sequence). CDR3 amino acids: CASSTGAGGNTEAFF. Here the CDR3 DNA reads TGTGCCAGCAGCACCGGGGCAGGGGGAAACACTGAAGCTTTCTTT.

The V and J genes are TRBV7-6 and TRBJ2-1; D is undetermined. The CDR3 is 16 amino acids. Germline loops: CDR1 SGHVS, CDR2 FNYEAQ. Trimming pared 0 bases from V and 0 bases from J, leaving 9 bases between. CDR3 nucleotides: TGTGCCAGCAGCTTAGCATTAGGCAGCTCCTACAATGAGCAGTTCTTC. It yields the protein CASSLALGSSYNEQFF.

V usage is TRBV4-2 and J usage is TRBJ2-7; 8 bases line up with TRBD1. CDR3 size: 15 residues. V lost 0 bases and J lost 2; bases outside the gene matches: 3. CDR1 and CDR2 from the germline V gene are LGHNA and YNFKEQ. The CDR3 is CASSQERTGPYEQYF. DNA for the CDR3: TGTGCCAGCAGCCAAGAGAGGACAGGGCCCTACGAGCAGTACTTC.

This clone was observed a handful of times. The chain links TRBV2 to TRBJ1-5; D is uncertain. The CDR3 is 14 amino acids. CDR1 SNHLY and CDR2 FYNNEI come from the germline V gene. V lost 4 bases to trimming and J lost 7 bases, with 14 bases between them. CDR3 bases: TGTGCCAGCAGTGCATCTAAATCGACACAGCCCCAGCATTTT. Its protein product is CASSASKSTQPQHF. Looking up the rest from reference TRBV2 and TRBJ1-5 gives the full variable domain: EPEVTQTPSHQVTQMGQEVILRCVPISNHLYFYWYRQILGQKVEFLVSFYNNEISEKSEIFDDQFSVERPDGSNFTLKIRSTKLEDSAMYFCASSASKSTQPQHFGDGTRLSIL.

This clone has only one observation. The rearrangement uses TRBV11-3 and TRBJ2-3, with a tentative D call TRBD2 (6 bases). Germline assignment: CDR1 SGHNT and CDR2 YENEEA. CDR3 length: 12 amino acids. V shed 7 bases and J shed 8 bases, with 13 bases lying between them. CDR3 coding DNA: TGTGCCAGCACGGGGGAAGGGTTTACGCAGTATTTT. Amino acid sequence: CASTGEGFTQYF.

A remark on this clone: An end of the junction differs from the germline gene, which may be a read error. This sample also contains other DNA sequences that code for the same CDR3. CDR3 sequence reads: CAWSPPGKLYQPQHF. The CDR3 DNA reads TGTGCCTGGAGTCCCCCGGGGAAACTATATCAGCCTCAGCATTTT. The gene calls are TRBV30 and TRBJ1-5, with D hard to call. Looked up from germline, CDR1 is GTSNPN and CDR2 is SVGIG (reference sequence). The CDR3 contains 15 residues.

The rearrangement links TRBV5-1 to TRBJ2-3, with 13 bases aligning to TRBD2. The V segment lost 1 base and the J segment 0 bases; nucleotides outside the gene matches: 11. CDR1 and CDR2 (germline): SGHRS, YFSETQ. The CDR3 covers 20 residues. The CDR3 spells CASSLLGTSGVAGSTDTQYF. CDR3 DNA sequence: TGCGCCAGCAGCTTGCTCGGGACTAGCGGGGTAGCGGGGAGCACAGATACGCAGTATTTT.

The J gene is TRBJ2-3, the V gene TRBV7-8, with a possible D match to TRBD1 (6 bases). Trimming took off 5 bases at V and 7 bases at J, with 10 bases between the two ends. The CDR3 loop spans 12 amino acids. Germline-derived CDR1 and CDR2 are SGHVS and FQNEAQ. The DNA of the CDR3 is TGTGCCAGCAGCCAGGGACAAAATACGCAGTATTTT. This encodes CASSQGQNTQYF.

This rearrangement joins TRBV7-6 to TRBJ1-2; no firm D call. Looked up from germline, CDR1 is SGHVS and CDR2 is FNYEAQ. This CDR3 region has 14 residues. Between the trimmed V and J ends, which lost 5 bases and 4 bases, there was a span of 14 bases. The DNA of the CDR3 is TGTGCCAGCAGCCTCCGGTCCGGATCCTATGGCTACACCTTC. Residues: CASSLRSGSYGYTF.